This TCR beta chain was sequenced in a study of cytomegalovirus exposure and HLA in healthy donors. The overall study: Findings of an earlier analysis included roughly 110 million unique TCR beta sequences from roughly 180 million T cells. Study-wide findings and caveats: Reportedly, cytomegalovirus status was diagnosed with high sensitivity and specificity.

Healthy bone marrow donors made up the donor group. These donors counted as nominally healthy when sampled, but unrecorded immune exposures were likely. Primers included in the PCR were 60 Vbeta and 13 Jbeta primers. The protocol was immunoSEQ multiplex PCR, while the TCRdb copy is restricted to in-frame clones and leaves out a portion. This sample has some 76,000 clones, with 80% to 90% found just once. Of note for this clone: The antigen remains undetermined.

The sequencing sample was made of PBMCs. The receptor's source is a woman in her thirties in good health and CMV-seronegative.

The CDR3 nucleotides are TGTGCCAGCAGCTTACAAGCGGGAGTGGCAGATACGCAGTATTTT. This translates into CASSLQAGVADTQYF. The rearrangement joins TRBV7-3 to TRBJ2-3; TRBD2 matches at 8 bases. The V and J ends lost 2 bases and 4 bases, in that order; junction bases with no gene match: 5. Germline V gene data show CDR1 as SGHTA and CDR2 as FQGTGA. The CDR3 sequence is 15 residues long.